Following are 8 T cell receptor beta chains from one sample sequenced in a study of a mutant IDH1 vaccine in newly diagnosed glioma. The time point denotes: week 23, last vaccination. All doses held 300 ug of mutant IDH1 20-mer peptide, with topical imiquimod. The assay was immunoSEQ multiplex PCR, and TCRdb's table has in-frame clones only and misses some. Of 25,000 to 35,000 clones detected, less than 90% appear once; the ten largest clones hold roughly 8.2%. For these TCRs, the target antigens are not known. Here the sequenced sample was PBMCs, taken from a glioma patient whose treatment included an IDH1 peptide vaccine. Every receptor here comes from a young woman with glioma.

This clone was found once. The gene calls are TRBV10-3 and TRBJ1-2; 9 bases map to TRBD1. Germline-derived CDR1 and CDR2 are ENHRY and SYGVKD. Trimming cost V 4 bases and J 6 bases; bases outside gene matches: 30. The CDR3 is 22 residues long. CDR3 loop: CAISAYGFQRTGERGSVDGYTF. The CDR3 DNA is TGTGCCATCAGTGCGTATGGTTTCCAACGGACAGGGGAAAGAGGGTCGGTAGATGGCTACACCTTC.

The chain carries TRBV5-1 and TRBJ2-1; D not resolved. CDR3 length equals 13 residues. Germline CDR1 SGHRS, CDR2 YFSETQ. Trimming took 0 bases from V and 5 from J, leaving 6 bases between them. The chain's CDR3 is CASSLALNNEQFF. The CDR3 DNA reads TGCGCCAGCAGCTTGGCCCTAAACAATGAGCAGTTCTTC.

The chain carries TRBV18 and TRBJ1-1, with unresolved D. The CDR3 has 13 residues. Trimming removed 3 bases from V and 4 bases from J, with 9 bases in between. In germline, CDR1 is KGHSH, CDR2 LQKENI. This CDR3 reads CASSPTSSTEAFF. The DNA of the CDR3 is TGTGCCAGCTCACCCACTTCCTCCACTGAAGCTTTCTTT.

V usage is TRBV29-1 and J usage is TRBJ2-1, with 7 positions matching TRBD1. V lost 3 bases to trimming and J lost 6 bases; unmatched junction nucleotides: 5. This CDR3 spans 13 amino acids. Germline-derived CDR1 and CDR2 are SQVTM and ANQGSEA. The CDR3 region is CSVDRTGFNEQFF. The CDR3 nucleotides read TGCAGCGTTGACAGGACAGGATTCAATGAGCAGTTCTTC.

V gene TRBV2 combines with J gene TRBJ2-1; D is ambiguous. The germline CDR1 and CDR2 sequences are SNHLY and FYNNEI. There are 12 residues in the CDR3. CDR3 bases: TGTGCTTTAATAGGCTCCTACAATGAGCAGTTCTTC. This translates into CALIGSYNEQFF.

This rearrangement joins TRBV5-4 to TRBJ2-3; a weak D match, TRBD1 (5 bases). V was clipped by 1 base and J by 4 bases, with 7 bases between them. The germline V gene has CDR1 SGHNT and CDR2 YYREEE (reference sequence). This CDR3 comprises 13 residues. CDR3 residues: CASSLQGSDTQYF. Written as DNA, the CDR3 is TGTGCCAGCAGCTTGCAGGGTTCAGATACGCAGTATTTT.

This chain links TRBV30 with TRBJ2-1; tentatively, D is TRBD1 or TRBD2 (6 bases each). This CDR3 spans 13 amino acids. Germline assignment: CDR1 GTSNPN and CDR2 SVGIG (reference sequence). The ends were cut back, 3 bases at V and 6 bases at J, with 12 bases in the middle. CDR3 residues: CAWRGGIGNEQFF. The CDR3 coding sequence is TGTGCCTGGAGGGGGGGCATTGGCAATGAGCAGTTCTTC.

This chain links TRBV2 with TRBJ2-3; perhaps TRBD2 as D (5 bases). CDR3 size: 15 residues. Germline loops: CDR1 SNHLY, CDR2 FYNNEI. V was shortened by 9 bases and J by 1 base, with 17 bases between the two germline ends. The chain's CDR3 is CARLYHGVCTDTQYF. Here the CDR3 DNA reads TGTGCCAGACTATACCACGGGGTTTGCACAGATACGCAGTATTTT. Combining the CDR3 with reference TRBV2 and TRBJ2-3 gives the whole variable domain EPEVTQTPSHQVTQMGQEVILRCVPISNHLYFYWYRQILGQKVEFLVSFYNNEISEKSEIFDDQFSVERPDGSNFTLKIRSTKLEDSAMYFCARLYHGVCTDTQYFGPGTRLTVL.